The 19 T cell receptor beta chains listed next were all sequenced from one sample in a study of cytomegalovirus exposure and HLA in healthy donors. PCR involved 60 Vbeta and 13 Jbeta primers. Repertoires were generated with immunoSEQ multiplex PCR, while TCRdb's copy carries only in-frame clones and drops some. Of over 65,000 clones listed, about 71% are singletons. Material: PBMCs. These receptors were taken from a man between 60 and 75 years old in good health and CMV-seropositive.

This rearrangement joins TRBV28 to TRBJ1-1; 7 bases align to TRBD1. V gave up 4 bases and J gave up 8 bases; unmatched junction bases: 7. The CDR3 contains 13 residues. The germline CDR1 and CDR2 sequences are MDHEN and SYDVKM. The CDR3 loop reads CASSYVQGLEAFF. CDR3 DNA: TGTGCCAGCAGTTACGTACAGGGGTTAGAAGCTTTCTTT. The whole variable domain, remainder taken from reference TRBV28 and TRBJ1-1, is DVKVTQSSRYLVKRTGEKVFLECVQDMDHENMFWYRQDPGLGLRLIYFSYDVKMKEKGDIPEGYSVSREKKERFSLILESASTNQTSMYLCASSYVQGLEAFFGQGTRLTVV.

This clone was observed a single time. V usage is TRBV5-1 and J usage is TRBJ1-1; D might be TRBD1 (5 bases). The CDR3 sequence is 13 residues long. CDR1 and CDR2 (germline): SGHRS, YFSETQ. V lost 1 base and J lost 1, with 5 bases in between. This CDR3 reads CASSLRGNTEAFF. Written as DNA, the CDR3 is TGCGCCAGCAGCTTGAGGGGGAACACTGAAGCTTTCTTT. The whole variable domain, filled in from reference TRBV5-1 and TRBJ1-1, reads KAGVTQTPRYLIKTRGQQVTLSCSPISGHRSVSWYQQTPGQGLQFLFEYFSETQRNKGNFPGRFSGRQFSNSRSEMNVSTLELGDSALYLCASSLRGNTEAFFGQGTRLTVV.

The chain employs TRBV6-6 and TRBJ1-1, with TRBD1 matching 10 bases. With 7 bases clipped from V and 4 bases from J, the junction kept 12 bases outside the gene matches. The CDR3 covers 16 residues. The V gene's germline CDR1 is MNHNY and CDR2 SVGAGI (reference sequence). CDR3 nucleotide sequence: TGTGCCAGCACCCCAACAGGGGGGGACAGGGGCACTGAAGCTTTCTTT. Protein product: CASTPTGGDRGTEAFF.

This sequence joins TRBV19 and TRBJ2-1; weak D call: TRBD1 (5 bases). There are 14 residues in the CDR3. V lost 4 bases, J lost 7 bases, and 14 bases lay in between. Looked up from germline, CDR1 is LNHDA and CDR2 is SQIVND (reference sequence). The CDR3 region is CASSTSRGINEQFF. For the CDR3, the DNA is TGTGCCAGTAGTACTTCAAGGGGAATAAATGAGCAGTTCTTC.

Of note for this clone: The same CDR3 arises from other DNA sequences in this sample as well. This chain joins TRBV7-9 and TRBJ1-6, with 9 bases identical to TRBD1. V dropped 1 base and J dropped 7; count of bases not matched to a gene: 2. CDR1 is SEHNR, CDR2 FQNEAQ, per germline (reference sequence). This CDR3 comprises 15 residues. The CDR3 loop reads CASSLGDRANSPLHF. The DNA of the CDR3 is TGTGCCAGCAGCTTAGGGGACAGGGCGAATTCACCCCTCCACTTT.

The V call is TRBV10-3, the J call TRBJ1-1; 7 nucleotides line up with TRBD1. CDR3 length: 16 residues. The V and J ends lost 2 bases and 0 bases, in that order; junction bases with no gene match: 6. Germline CDR1 is ENHRY and CDR2 is SYGVKD. DNA for the CDR3: TGTGCCATCAGTGAGAGGCAGGGGGTCCTGAACACTGAAGCTTTCTTT. Its translation is CAISERQGVLNTEAFF.

This clone was picked up a small number of times. The rearrangement links TRBV6-5 to TRBJ2-7, with D perhaps TRBD1 (5 bases). The V end was cut by 0 bases, the J end by 0 bases, with 6 bases between. Germline assignment: CDR1 MNHEY and CDR2 SVGAGI. There are 14 residues in the CDR3. DNA for the CDR3: TGTGCCAGCAGTTACTCGACAGCCTCCTACGAGCAGTACTTC. Protein: CASSYSTASYEQYF.

The sample holds one count of this clone. This chain connects TRBV5-8 to TRBJ2-1; no reliable D call. The ends were cut back, 4 bases at V and 7 bases at J, with 12 bases in the middle. This CDR3 is built from 13 residues. The germline CDR1 and CDR2 sequences are SGHTS and YDEGEE. The CDR3 DNA reads TGTGCCAGCAGCCTATACGTCGAAAATGAGCAGTTCTTC. This encodes CASSLYVENEQFF. Based on the CDR3 plus reference TRBV5-8 and TRBJ2-1, the full variable domain is EAGVTQSPTHLIKTRGQQATLRCSPISGHTSVYWYQQALGLGLQFLLWYDEGEERNRGNFPPRFSGRQFPNYSSELNVNALELEDSALYLCASSLYVENEQFFGPGTRLTVL.

This clone has only a few counts. The chain is built from TRBV6-4 and TRBJ2-3; D remains ambiguous. V lost 3 bases and J lost 3, with 10 bases in between. This CDR3 has 14 amino acids. From germline, CDR1 is MRHNA and CDR2 SNTAGT. The chain's CDR3 is CASSEATATDTQYF. In DNA form, the CDR3 reads TGTGCCAGCAGTGAGGCTACAGCAACAGATACGCAGTATTTT.

The chain couples TRBV9 to TRBJ1-1; no clear D. The CDR3 has 13 amino acids. V lost 3 bases and J 5 bases, leaving 11 bases between the germline ends. Germline loops: CDR1 SGDLS, CDR2 YYNGEE. CDR3 coding DNA: TGTGCCAGCAGCGACCAAACGGGTACTGAAGCTTTCTTT. It yields the protein CASSDQTGTEAFF.

This clone was detected only a few times. The chain employs TRBV6-7 and TRBJ1-2; possibly TRBD1 for D (5 bases). TRBV6-7 is labeled an ORF, and its function is uncertain. Trimming took off 2 bases at V and 8 bases at J, with 9 bases between the two ends. The CDR3 consists of 12 residues. CDR3 sequence: CASSYGGEGYTF. CDR3 bases: TGTGCCAGCAGTTACGGAGGGGAGGGCTACACCTTC.

The V and J genes are TRBV5-1 and TRBJ2-1; 13 nucleotides line up with TRBD2. This CDR3 spans 16 amino acids. From germline, CDR1 is SGHRS and CDR2 YFSETQ. The V and J ends lost 4 bases and 6 bases, in that order; junction bases with no gene match: 7. DNA for the CDR3: TGCGCCAGCAGCAGAAAACTAGCGGGGGGGTTCAATGAGCAGTTCTTC. Protein: CASSRKLAGGFNEQFF. The variable domain in full, with the rest retrieved from reference TRBV5-1 and TRBJ2-1, is KAGVTQTPRYLIKTRGQQVTLSCSPISGHRSVSWYQQTPGQGLQFLFEYFSETQRNKGNFPGRFSGRQFSNSRSEMNVSTLELGDSALYLCASSRKLAGGFNEQFFGPGTRLTVL.

The chain links TRBV10-3 to TRBJ2-7, with TRBD1 matching over 11 bases. The CDR3 loop spans 15 amino acids. V was pared by 4 bases and J by 2 bases, with 4 bases of the junction left unmatched. Germline CDR1 is ENHRY and CDR2 is SYGVKD. In DNA form, the CDR3 reads TGTGCCATCAGTGGAGGGACAGGGGGAGCCTACGAGCAGTACTTC. Protein sequence: CAISGGTGGAYEQYF.

The V and J genes are TRBV5-4 and TRBJ1-5, with 7 bases identical to TRBD1. The V gene end was trimmed by 0 bases and the J gene end by 5 bases; junction bases not matched to a gene: 5. The CDR3 runs 15 residues. Germline CDR1 is SGHNT and CDR2 is YYREEE (reference sequence). The CDR3 nucleotides read TGTGCCAGCAGCTTGGGACAGGGATCGGATCAGCCCCAGCATTTT. It specifies CASSLGQGSDQPQHF.

This clone came up a few times. The chain employs TRBV27 and TRBJ1-5; perhaps TRBD1 as D (5 bases). The CDR3 runs to 17 residues. Germline V gene data show CDR1 as MNHEY and CDR2 as SMNVEV (reference sequence). V lost 6 bases and J 2 bases, leaving 20 bases between the germline ends. CDR3 residues: CASRRVQGGQGNQPQHF. The DNA of the CDR3 is TGTGCCAGCAGAAGGGTGCAGGGTGGTCAAGGCAATCAGCCCCAGCATTTT.

A single count supports this clone. This chain uses TRBV11-2 with TRBJ2-1; the match to TRBD2 covers 7 bases. The CDR3 sequence is 17 residues long. V was clipped by 3 bases and J by 0 bases; unmatched bases: 8. CDR1 is SGHAT and CDR2 is FQNNGV in the germline V gene. This CDR3 reads CASSLGEGPGSYNEQFF. DNA of the CDR3: TGTGCCAGCAGCTTGGGGGAGGGCCCGGGCTCCTACAATGAGCAGTTCTTC.

The chain joins TRBV19 to TRBJ1-2; D is possibly TRBD1 (6 bases). Trimming cost V 3 bases and J 2 bases, with 16 bases left between them. CDR1 is LNHDA and CDR2 is SQIVND in the germline V gene (reference sequence). CDR3 size: 16 residues. CDR3 region: CASSIGRTESNYGYTF. The DNA for the CDR3 is TGTGCCAGTAGTATCGGCAGGACAGAGAGCAACTATGGCTACACCTTC. Full variable domain (missing parts from reference TRBV19 and TRBJ1-2): DGGITQSPKYLFRKEGQNVTLSCEQNLNHDAMYWYRQDPGQGLRLIYYSQIVNDFQKGDIAEGYSVSREKKESFPLTVTSAQKNPTAFYLCASSIGRTESNYGYTFGSGTRLTVV.

The chain is built from TRBV11-2 and TRBJ1-2, with TRBD1 identical over 7 bases. The CDR3 totals 13 residues. CDR1 SGHAT and CDR2 FQNNGV come from the germline V gene. The ends lost 3 bases at V and 10 bases at J; junction bases unmatched: 8. CDR3 nucleotides: TGTGCCAGCAGCTTGGACCGACAGGGTGTCTACACCTTC. The encoded protein is CASSLDRQGVYTF.

The V gene is TRBV5-4, the J gene TRBJ1-4; 7 bases fit TRBD1. The CDR3 runs 15 residues. J was trimmed by 0 bases and V by 4 bases; bases with no gene match: 3. The germline gives CDR1 SGHNT, CDR2 YYREEE (reference sequence). In DNA form, the CDR3 reads TGTGCCAGCAGCCCTCAGGGGGCAACTAATGAAAAACTGTTTTTT. This sequence encodes CASSPQGATNEKLFF. Based on the CDR3 plus reference TRBV5-4 and TRBJ1-4, the full variable domain is ETGVTQSPTHLIKTRGQQVTLRCSSQSGHNTVSWYQQALGQGPQFIFQYYREEENGRGNFPPRFSGLQFPNYSSELNVNALELDDSALYLCASSPQGATNEKLFFGSGTQLSVL.